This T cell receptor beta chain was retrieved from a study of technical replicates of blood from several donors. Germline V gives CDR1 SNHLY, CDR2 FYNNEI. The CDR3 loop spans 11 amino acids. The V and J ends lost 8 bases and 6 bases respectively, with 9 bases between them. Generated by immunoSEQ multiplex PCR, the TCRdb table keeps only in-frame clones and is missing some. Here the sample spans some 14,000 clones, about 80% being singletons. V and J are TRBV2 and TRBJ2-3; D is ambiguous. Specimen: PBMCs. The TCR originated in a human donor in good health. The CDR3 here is CASGFQDTQYF. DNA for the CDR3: TGTGCCAGCGGCTTTCAGGATACGCAGTATTTT.